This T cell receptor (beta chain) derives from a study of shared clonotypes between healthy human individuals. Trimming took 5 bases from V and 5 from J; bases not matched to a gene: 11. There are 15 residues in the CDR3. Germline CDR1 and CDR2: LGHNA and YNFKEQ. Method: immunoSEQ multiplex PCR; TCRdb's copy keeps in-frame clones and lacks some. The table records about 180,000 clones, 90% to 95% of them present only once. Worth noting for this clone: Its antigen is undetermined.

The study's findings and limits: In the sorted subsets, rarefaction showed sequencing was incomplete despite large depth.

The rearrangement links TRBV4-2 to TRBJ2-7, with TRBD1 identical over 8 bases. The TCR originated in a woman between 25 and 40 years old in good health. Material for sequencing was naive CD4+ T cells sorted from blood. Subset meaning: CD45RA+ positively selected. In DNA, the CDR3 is TGTGCCAGCAGCTTGGTAACAGGGGGAGGCGACGAGCAGTACTTC. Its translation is CASSLVTGGGDEQYF.